This TCR beta chain was sequenced during a study of blood T cell repertoires in COVID-19 (TCRdb year 2020). The study in broad terms: Collaborator samples came from the United States, Italy and Spain and covered acute and convalescent phases of COVID-19. The repertoires were released in a freely available public database intended as a resource for research on the immune response to SARS-CoV-2. Subjects who had been exposed to COVID-19, were actively infected with it, or had recovered from it provided the deeply sampled blood TCRbeta repertoires that made up the dataset. HLA class I and class II types, where available, came from metadata supplied by the sample provider rather than from assay-based typing. The samples were drawn from two sources: the first 160 participants of the ongoing ImmuneRACE study, and 1,254 subjects contributed by 6 global collaborators. The material from the prospective study consisted of cDNA or gDNA derived from T cells, B-cell-depleted T cells, or PBMCs. A de-identified subject ID, COVID-19 status, age in years and sex were almost always included in the sample metadata. Study-wide conclusions, independent of this receptor: The quantity of clinical and demographic metadata differed by source and by participant and was supplied without curation.

Enrolling through a virtual design, the prospective study's participants ranged in age from roughly 18 to 89 years and lived across 20 to 25 United States geographic areas. In the prospective study, cohorts were assigned on the basis of participant-reported clinical history obtained from a screening survey and a study questionnaire. Recovered participants in ImmuneRACE Cohort 3 were defined as having two consecutive negative NP/OP PCR tests, clearance from a healthcare professional, or resolution of symptoms. Mobile phlebotomists in the prospective study collected whole blood, serum and a nasopharyngeal or oropharyngeal swab from every participant. Participants in the prospective study had the option to provide additional blood draws and questionnaires over a roughly 2-month period. Before DNA extraction, blood samples from the prospective study were shipped at room temperature or frozen. V drops 1 base and J drops 0 bases, leaving 13 bases in between. The CDR3 runs 16 amino acids, cysteine and phenylalanine included. Solely the CDR3 DNA is kept, with 48 bases framed from the first base. CDR1 and CDR2, looked up from the germline V gene, are SGHAT and FQNNGV.

Turning to this clone: The clone's antigen remains unknown. Within one base of it there is no much larger clone, and no base qualities were kept.

The immunoSEQ Assay, a bias-controlled multiplex PCR, was used to amplify TCRbeta CDR3 regions from genomic DNA. The authors' pipeline ran thus. Within the assay, amplification of reference gene primers was used to estimate how many nucleated cells each sample contained. To quantify the absolute abundance of each unique TCRbeta CDR3 rearrangement, sequence reads were collapsed and filtered. For each sample, productive Simpson clonality was calculated as the square root of Simpson's diversity index over productive rearrangements. Drawn from immuneACCESS, this table holds only the in-frame rearrangements with V and J called that TCRdb kept. Clones are partly lost; checked studies trace under half to an unresolved V gene and leave the rest unexplained. For V, J and clone size, that table is used; D and trimming come from the DNA. The sample profile shows roughly 300,000 clones; 92% of them were found once. The biggest ten clones account for about a fifth of the sample.

What was sequenced was PBMCs or T cells enriched from blood (not recorded which). The V and J segments used are TRBV11-2 and TRBJ2-7; TRBD2 is a weak D gene call, 6 bases matching. The receptor was isolated from a woman in her 30s who had recovered from COVID-19. The CDR3 region reads CASSLGGAYVSYEQYF. The nucleotides are TGTGCCAGCAGCTTAGGCGGGGCGTATGTCTCCTACGAGCAGTACTTC.